The clone carrying this TCR beta chain occurred a few times. What it binds is unknown. The CDR3 sequence is 13 residues long. The germline gives CDR1 MDHEN, CDR2 SYDVKM. The V end lost 5 bases, the J end lost 4 bases, and 11 bases lay between the germline ends. TCRdb itself ran the reads through MiXCR, one entry per CDR3 protein. The data show approximately 990,000 distinct CDR3 sequences, 25% to 40% seen once. This sample was taken from a study of T cell repertoires in cytomegalovirus infection. The sequencing used cultured CD8+ T cells from PBMCs, collected from culture after CMV antigen stimulation. The chain links TRBV28 to TRBJ1-1; D gene uncertain. The clonotype originates from a human donor in good health (CMV status not recorded). Some clones in this sample may be carry-over from other donors' samples. The CDR3 protein is CASSIHRATEAFF. For the CDR3, the DNA is TGTGCCAGCAGTATCCATCGGGCCACTGAAGCTTTCTTT.